This TCR beta chain was sequenced during a study of blood T cell repertoires in COVID-19. About the study: The study drew acute and convalescent COVID-19 samples from the United States, Italy and Spain. PBMCs, B-cell-depleted T cells, or T cells were the source of the cDNA or gDNA that made up the material.

Seattle researchers signed up patients amid active infection and tracked them longitudinally. There are a few counts of this clone. In the source study's methods: By means of reference gene primer amplification, nucleated cell counts were estimated. Data came from immunoSEQ multiplex PCR; TCRdb stores just in-frame clones and leaves some out. That table gives V, J and clone size, and the DNA gave D and trimming. The sample consists of around 280,000 clones, roughly nine tenths of them appearing once. The TCR was taken from a woman in her twenties or thirties with COVID-19, enrolled during active disease. The material sequenced was peripheral blood.

CDR3 DNA: TGTGCCAGCAGCGTAGGGAGCGGAGTCACCTACGAGCAGTACTTC. Translating gives CASSVGSGVTYEQYF. The chain joins TRBV9 to TRBJ2-7; D perhaps matches TRBD2 (5 bases). Trimming shortened V by 0 bases and J by 2 bases, and 12 bases separated the two germline ends. Germline CDR1 reads SGDLS; CDR2 reads YYNGEE. CDR3 length equals 15 residues.